The present T cell receptor (beta chain) was sequenced within a study of cytomegalovirus exposure and HLA in healthy donors. The CDR3 consists of 13 residues. The V and J ends lost 2 bases and 0 bases respectively, with 6 bases between them. CDR1 and CDR2 from the germline V gene are SGHDT and YYEEEE. Both 60 Vbeta primers and 13 Jbeta primers went into the PCR. Only in-frame clones appear in the TCRdb table, and some are missing; sequencing was by immunoSEQ multiplex PCR. Of some 150,000 clones listed, roughly 79% are singletons. This clonotype was obtained from a woman aged 50 to 60 in good health and CMV-seronegative. The J gene is TRBJ2-7, the V gene TRBV5-6; D unresolved. Material: PBMCs. Here the CDR3 reads CASSFSSSYEQYF. Written as DNA, the CDR3 is TGTGCCAGCAGCTTTTCGAGCTCCTACGAGCAGTACTTC.